What follows describes a single TCR beta chain. The antigen is undetermined. The data were obtained in a study of molecular identifiers for immune sequencing clone quantification. Study context: Four of five splits of RNA from roughly 20,000 or 100,000 naive CD8 cells were sequenced in replicates. General study findings and limits: Detection of one spiked Jurkat cell's TCR RNA reportedly worked in one million naive cells. Whereas clones above 20 RNA copies held under 1% of naive-cell molecules, they held over 97% of effector molecules.

Germline CDR1 and CDR2: SGDLS and YYNGEE. The length of the CDR3 is 13 residues. Trimming stripped 0 bases from V and 6 bases from J, with 7 bases between. TCRdb reprocessed the PCR reads via MiXCR and lists one record per CDR3 protein. The sample yields under 800,000 distinct CDR3 sequences, about 25% seen once. Sorting captured naive CD8 T cells as CD8+CD4-CCR7+CD45RA+. The V and J genes are TRBV9 and TRBJ2-1, with a weak D call TRBD2 (5 bases). Source material: naive CD8+ T cells from blood, with Jurkat cell RNA spiked in. As for subset: FACS-sorted CD8+CD4-CCR7+CD45RA+ naive T cells. The source of this sequence is a human donor in good health. Some libraries in this study had Jurkat cell RNA spiked in. CDR3 nucleotide sequence: TGTGCCAGCAGCGTAGGGGAGTCCAATGAGCAGTTCTTC. Translation: CASSVGESNEQFF.